What follows are 25 T cell receptor beta chains derived from one specimen sequenced in a study of brain T cells in children with intractable seizures. Time point described: blood from clinic visit 5 months post-surgery; TSC patient then seizure free. Sequencing was performed with immunoSEQ multiplex PCR; in TCRdb, only in-frame clones are kept and a portion is missing. The data show about 350,000 clones, with 85% to 95% seen just once and roughly 5.8% held by the top ten. The specimen was peripheral blood, collected about 5 months after surgery. The receptor source for this set is a boy younger than two with tuberous sclerosis and intractable seizures.

This clone appeared once. The chain uses TRBV7-9 and TRBJ1-2; D is undetermined. V was cut by 5 bases and J by 8 bases, with 21 bases left in between. Germline V lookup: CDR1 SEHNR, CDR2 FQNEAQ (reference sequence). The CDR3 runs to 15 residues. CDR3: CASSPEQIPFSGYTF. The CDR3 region has the DNA TGTGCCAGCAGCCCCGAGCAGATACCTTTCTCAGGCTACACCTTC.

V and J are TRBV6-1 and TRBJ2-3, with D unresolved. V was trimmed by 3 bases and J by 4 bases, leaving 14 bases between them. Germline V lookup: CDR1 MNHNS, CDR2 SASEGT. The CDR3 contains 15 residues. CDR3 region: CASSDVWAASDTQYF. CDR3 DNA: TGTGCCAGCAGTGATGTCTGGGCGGCTTCAGATACGCAGTATTTT.

The chain has TRBV5-1 and TRBJ2-7, with 9 bases fitting TRBD1. V shed 0 bases, J shed 3 bases, and the junction held 4 bases outside the gene matches. The CDR3 length is 15 residues. The V gene's germline CDR1 is SGHRS and CDR2 YFSETQ. As DNA, the CDR3 is TGCGCCAGCAGCTTGGCTCCGGGACAGGGCTACGAGCAGTACTTC. The encoded protein is CASSLAPGQGYEQYF.

J is TRBJ2-3 and V is TRBV2; unclear D gene. CDR3 size: 13 residues. The V end lost 1 base, the J end lost 7 bases, and 9 bases lay between the germline ends. The germline CDR1 and CDR2 sequences are SNHLY and FYNNEI. The CDR3 loop reads CASSEVGRNTQYF. In DNA, the CDR3 is TGTGCCAGCAGTGAAGTCGGAAGGAATACGCAGTATTTT.

V is TRBV5-6 and J is TRBJ1-2; 7 bases fit TRBD1. The germline V gene encodes CDR1 SGHDT and CDR2 YYEEEE. The CDR3 totals 15 residues. The J segment lost 5 bases and the V segment lost 0 bases, leaving 7 bases of the junction unmatched. DNA of the CDR3: TGTGCCAGCAGCTTGGAGCCAGGGGGGAAATATGGCTACACCTTC. Protein sequence: CASSLEPGGKYGYTF.

The rearrangement joins TRBV5-6 to TRBJ1-5, with 7 bases lining up with TRBD1. Germline V gives CDR1 SGHDT, CDR2 YYEEEE. The CDR3 consists of 13 residues. Losses at the gene ends were 4 bases for V and 4 bases for J; bases not matched to a gene: 2. Here the CDR3 reads CASSPGGNQPQHF. The DNA for the CDR3 is TGTGCCAGCAGCCCAGGGGGTAATCAGCCCCAGCATTTT.

The rearrangement joins TRBV6-6 to TRBJ2-5, with 11 positions matching TRBD2. Trimming took 5 bases from V and 4 from J; bases not matched to a gene: 12. The CDR3 consists of 17 residues. The V gene's germline CDR1 is MNHNY and CDR2 SVGAGI (reference sequence). The CDR3 DNA reads TGTGCCAGCAGTCCCCCTAGCGGGAGGTGGGGTGGAGAGACCCAGTACTTC. Translation: CASSPPSGRWGGETQYF.

The chain combines TRBV29-1 with TRBJ1-1, with a possible D match to TRBD1 (6 bases). CDR1 is SQVTM and CDR2 is ANQGSEA in the germline V gene. The length of the CDR3 is 13 residues. The germline V and J ends were trimmed by 7 bases and 1 base, with 13 bases remaining between them. In DNA form, the CDR3 reads TGCAGCGCTTATAAGGGGGAGAACACTGAAGCTTTCTTT. Its protein is CSAYKGENTEAFF.

The V gene is TRBV25-1, the J gene TRBJ1-2, with 8 nucleotides matching TRBD1. V dropped 4 bases and J dropped 4; count of bases not matched to a gene: 8. In germline, CDR1 is MGHDK, CDR2 SYGVNS. The CDR3 covers 15 residues. In DNA, the CDR3 is TGTGCCAGCAGTGGCTCAGAGACAGGGGCCTATGGCTACACCTTC. Its translation: CASSGSETGAYGYTF.

V usage is TRBV5-4 and J usage is TRBJ1-2, with 11 bases that match TRBD1. Germline assignment: CDR1 SGHNT and CDR2 YYREEE (reference sequence). Trimming removed 4 bases from V and 4 bases from J; junction bases left unmatched: 9. The CDR3 length is 16 residues. The CDR3 reads CASSAKAGQGVYGYTF. The CDR3 coding sequence is TGTGCCAGCAGCGCCAAAGCGGGACAGGGGGTCTATGGCTACACCTTC.

This chain uses TRBV30 with TRBJ2-1; 15 nucleotides line up with TRBD2. V shed 1 base and J 3 bases; nucleotides not matched to a gene: 10. This CDR3 contains 19 residues. Germline CDR1 and CDR2: GTSNPN and SVGIG (reference sequence). DNA for the CDR3: TGTGCCTGGAGTGCCCTTGGACTAGCGGGGGGGCGCTACTACAATGAGCAGTTCTTC. Its translation: CAWSALGLAGGRYYNEQFF. Complete variable domain (other parts from reference TRBV30 and TRBJ2-1): SQTIHQWPATLVQPVGSPLSLECTVEGTSNPNLYWYRQAAGRGLQLLFYSVGIGQISSEVPQNLSASRPQDRQFILSSKKLLLSDSGFYLCAWSALGLAGGRYYNEQFFGPGTRLTVL.

This chain connects TRBV7-8 to TRBJ2-3; no definite D call. V shed 6 bases and J shed 4 bases, with 8 bases lying between them. This CDR3 is 12 amino acids long. CDR1 is SGHVS and CDR2 is FQNEAQ in the germline V gene. As DNA, the CDR3 is TGTGCCAGCAGGACGGTAGCAGATACGCAGTATTTT. Protein sequence: CASRTVADTQYF.

This clone came up once. The chain carries TRBV5-1 and TRBJ2-1; D possibly corresponds to TRBD1 (6 bases). V lost 0 bases, J lost 10 bases, and 20 bases lay in between. The CDR3 runs to 16 residues. CDR1 SGHRS and CDR2 YFSETQ come from the germline V gene. CDR3 in amino acids: CASSLAPRGHPDEQFF. The CDR3 DNA reads as TGCGCCAGCAGCTTGGCCCCTCGGGGACATCCTGACGAGCAGTTCTTC.

This chain links TRBV10-3 with TRBJ1-2; 8 bases are a match to TRBD1. The germline gives CDR1 ENHRY, CDR2 SYGVKD. The CDR3 sequence is 14 residues long. V lost 6 bases to trimming and J lost 1 base; unmatched junction nucleotides: 4. The CDR3 reads CAIRADRDNYGYTF. The CDR3 DNA reads TGTGCCATCAGGGCGGACAGGGATAACTATGGCTACACCTTC.

J is TRBJ2-1 and V is TRBV6-5, with 8 nucleotides matching TRBD2. The CDR3 is made up of 14 amino acids. V was pared by 2 bases and J by 9 bases, with 6 bases of the junction left unmatched. Germline CDR1 is MNHEY and CDR2 is SVGAGI. The CDR3 nucleotides read TGTGCCAGCAGTTACACGGGAGGGCCGGGTGAGCAGTTCTTC. Translated: CASSYTGGPGEQFF.

The chain carries TRBV28 and TRBJ1-1, with D possibly TRBD1 on 6 matching bases. This CDR3 has 13 amino acids. Germline CDR1 and CDR2: MDHEN and SYDVKM. Deletions cut 6 bases from V and 6 bases from J, with 14 bases between. CDR3 DNA sequence: TGTGCCAGCAGCCTTGGGGGCTTGGCTGAAGCTTTCTTT. The encoded protein is CASSLGGLAEAFF.

CDR3 DNA: TGTGCCAGCAGCTGGAGGGGCGGGCCTGACACCTACGAGCAGTACTTC. Its translation is CASSWRGGPDTYEQYF. V and J are TRBV5-6 and TRBJ2-7; TRBD2 might be the D (6 bases). From germline, CDR1 is SGHDT and CDR2 YYEEEE. This CDR3 region has 16 residues. V shed 3 bases and J shed 2 bases, with 18 bases lying between them.

CDR3 coding DNA: TGTGCCTGGAGTGTCGGGACTAGCGGGGGGGCTGGTAACATTCAGTACTTC. It specifies CAWSVGTSGGAGNIQYF. The genes are TRBV30 and TRBJ2-4, with 16 positions matching TRBD2. J lost 7 bases, V lost 0 bases, and 6 bases had no gene match. Germline CDR1 GTSNPN, CDR2 SVGIG (reference sequence). The CDR3 is 17 amino acids.

The rearrangement joins TRBV4-1 to TRBJ1-1; 8 bases are shared with TRBD1. The CDR3 is 16 amino acids. V gave up 1 base and J gave up 11 bases; unmatched junction bases: 15. In germline, CDR1 is MGHRA, CDR2 YSYEKL. CDR3: CASSQVPRGRGGLAFF. The CDR3 region has the DNA TGCGCCAGCAGCCAAGTACCCAGGGGGCGAGGAGGGTTGGCTTTCTTT.

The J gene is TRBJ1-2, the V gene TRBV12-3 or TRBV12-4; D is unclear. The CDR3 length is 11 residues. Trimming stripped 5 bases from V and 7 bases from J, with 8 bases between. CDR3 sequence: CASSVRSGYTF. The CDR3 DNA reads TGTGCCAGCAGTGTGCGGTCTGGCTACACCTTC.

The V call is TRBV13, the J call TRBJ2-3, with TRBD2 as a possible D gene (5 bases). Trimming shortened V by 2 bases and J by 5 bases, and 8 bases separated the two germline ends. There are 13 residues in the CDR3. CDR1 PRHDT and CDR2 FYEKMQ come from the germline V gene (reference sequence). The CDR3 sequence: CASSLSGLDTQYF. The CDR3 nucleotides are TGTGCCAGCAGCTTATCCGGACTAGATACGCAGTATTTT.

The J gene is TRBJ2-7, the V gene TRBV25-1; 8 bases are a match to TRBD2. V dropped 3 bases and J dropped 1; count of bases not matched to a gene: 11. This CDR3 has 17 amino acids. The germline CDR1 and CDR2 sequences are MGHDK and SYGVNS. The CDR3 loop is CASSDEQRGRGSYEQYF. In DNA, the CDR3 is TGTGCCAGCAGTGACGAACAGCGGGGGCGCGGTTCCTACGAGCAGTACTTC.

The CDR3, as DNA: TGCGCCAGCAGGCAAGCAAATTACGGACTCAATACCTATGGCTACACCTTC. It is translated as CASRQANYGLNTYGYTF. The V and J genes are TRBV5-1 and TRBJ1-2; D is unclear. The CDR3 has 17 amino acids. Germline V CDR1 and CDR2: SGHRS, YFSETQ. Trimming removed 5 bases at V and 4 bases at J, with 24 bases between.

This chain connects TRBV6-1 to TRBJ1-1, with D unresolved. The CDR3 contains 14 residues. The germline V gene has CDR1 MNHNS and CDR2 SASEGT. Trimming took 2 bases from V and 1 from J, leaving 8 bases between them. CDR3 coding DNA: TGTGCCAGCAGTGAACGGCGATCGAACACTGAAGCTTTCTTT. It specifies CASSERRSNTEAFF.

Of note for this clone: Other DNA sequences in the sample encode the same CDR3. The chain has TRBV5-1 and TRBJ2-7; D is uncertain. Trimming removed 0 bases at V and 6 bases at J, with 4 bases between. Germline lookup yields CDR1 SGHRS and CDR2 YFSETQ. This CDR3 is 11 amino acids long. The chain's CDR3 is CASSLDGEQYF. The CDR3 nucleotides read TGCGCCAGCAGCTTGGACGGCGAGCAGTACTTC.